This entry concerns a single T cell receptor beta chain. These data belong to a study of cytomegalovirus exposure and HLA in healthy donors. Across the study: Around 83% of 350 to 400 genotyped donors fell in the Caucasian-associated ancestry cluster.

The PCR made use of 60 Vbeta and 13 Jbeta primers. Sequencing used immunoSEQ multiplex PCR; TCRdb keeps in-frame clones, though not all of them. The sample gives roughly 150,000 clones, roughly 80% of which show up once; 1% to 1.5% is in the top ten. CDR1 SGHAT and CDR2 FQNNGV come from the germline V gene. Trimming removed 0 bases at V and 5 bases at J, with 16 bases between. The length of the CDR3 is 16 residues. The chain combines TRBV11-2 with TRBJ1-1, with D unresolved. The sample taken for sequencing was PBMCs. The TCR originated in a man aged 45-60 years in good health and CMV-seropositive. DNA of the CDR3: TGTGCCAGCAGCTTAGACCAACTCACCTGGAGGACTGAAGCTTTCTTT. Its translation: CASSLDQLTWRTEAFF.